The present TCR beta chain was sequenced within a study of blood T cells in healthy people across ages. Study results and caveats: When set beside aged donors, long-lived donors presented more naive CD4+ cells and higher diversity.

The people who gave samples were healthy Caucasians from Russia, aged roughly 6 to 90. There are 14 residues in the CDR3. CDR1 is SGHTA, CDR2 FQGNSA, per germline. A second PCR, run for roughly 7 to 11 cycles, used a sample-barcoded 5' primer plus a J-beta primer mix. One entry per CDR3 protein, called by TCRdb with MiXCR from the 5' RACE reads. The sample shows 540,000 or so distinct CDR3 sequences, 45% to 55% of them seen only once. This clonotype appeared a few times. Its target is unknown. Sequenced: blood. V is TRBV7-2 and J is TRBJ2-7, with TRBD1 matching 8 bases. Matching the DNA end better, TRBJ2-5 makes the J call doubtful. The source is an elderly man in good health. This CDR3 is CASSSGGQGQTQYF. The CDR3 DNA is TGTGCCAGCAGCTCCGGTGGACAGGGTCAGACCCAGTACTTC.